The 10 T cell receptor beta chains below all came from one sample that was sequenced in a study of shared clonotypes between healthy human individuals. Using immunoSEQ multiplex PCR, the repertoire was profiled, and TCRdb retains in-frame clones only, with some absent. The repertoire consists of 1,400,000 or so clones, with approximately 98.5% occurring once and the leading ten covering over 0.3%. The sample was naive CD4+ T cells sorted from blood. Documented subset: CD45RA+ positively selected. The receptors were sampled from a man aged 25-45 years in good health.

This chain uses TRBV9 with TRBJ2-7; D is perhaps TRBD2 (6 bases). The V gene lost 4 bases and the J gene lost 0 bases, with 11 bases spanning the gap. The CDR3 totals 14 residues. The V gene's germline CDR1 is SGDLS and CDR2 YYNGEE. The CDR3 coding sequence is TGTGCCAGCAGCCCCCGGGGGAACTCCTACGAGCAGTACTTC. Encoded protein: CASSPRGNSYEQYF. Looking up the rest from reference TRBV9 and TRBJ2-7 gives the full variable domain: DSGVTQTPKHLITATGQRVTLRCSPRSGDLSVYWYQQSLDQGLQFLIQYYNGEERAKGNILERFSAQQFPDLHSELNLSSLELGDSALYFCASSPRGNSYEQYFGPGTRLTVT.

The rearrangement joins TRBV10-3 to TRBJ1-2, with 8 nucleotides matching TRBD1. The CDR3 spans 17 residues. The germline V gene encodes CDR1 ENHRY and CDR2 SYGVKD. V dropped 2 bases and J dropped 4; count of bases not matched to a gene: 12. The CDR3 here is CAISETWAGGASYGYTF. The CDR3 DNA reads TGTGCCATCAGTGAGACCTGGGCAGGGGGCGCAAGCTATGGCTACACCTTC.

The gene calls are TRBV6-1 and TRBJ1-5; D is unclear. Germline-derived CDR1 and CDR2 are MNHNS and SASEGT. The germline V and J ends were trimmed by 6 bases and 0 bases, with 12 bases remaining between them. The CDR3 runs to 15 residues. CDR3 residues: CASREWVDSNQPQHF. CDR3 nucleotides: TGTGCCAGCAGGGAGTGGGTAGATAGCAATCAGCCCCAGCATTTT.

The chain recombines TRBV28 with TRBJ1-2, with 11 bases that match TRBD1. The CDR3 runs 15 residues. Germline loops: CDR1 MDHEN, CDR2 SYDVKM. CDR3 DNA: TGTGCAACCCGCGGACAGGGGGCGGCGAACTATGGCTACACCTTC. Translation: CATRGQGAANYGYTF.

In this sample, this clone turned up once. CDR3 loop: CASVPTQGKETQYF. CDR3 DNA: TGTGCCAGCGTCCCCACCCAGGGGAAAGAGACCCAGTACTTC. V is TRBV6-6 and J is TRBJ2-5; D possibly corresponds to TRBD1 (6 bases). The CDR3 loop spans 14 amino acids. Between the trimmed V and J ends, which lost 8 bases and 3 bases, there was a span of 16 bases. The V gene's germline CDR1 is MNHNY and CDR2 SVGAGI (reference sequence).

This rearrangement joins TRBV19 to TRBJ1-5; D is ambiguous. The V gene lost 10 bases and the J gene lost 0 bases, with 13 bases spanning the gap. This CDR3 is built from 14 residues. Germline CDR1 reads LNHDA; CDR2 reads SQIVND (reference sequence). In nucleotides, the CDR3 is TGTGCCATCCGCGTAGGTTATAGCAATCAGCCCCAGCATTTT. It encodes CAIRVGYSNQPQHF.

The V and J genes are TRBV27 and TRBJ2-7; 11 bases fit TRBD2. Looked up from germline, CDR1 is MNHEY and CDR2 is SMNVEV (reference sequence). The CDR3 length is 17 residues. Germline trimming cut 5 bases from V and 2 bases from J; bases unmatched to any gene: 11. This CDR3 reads CASSPRPLAGGPYEQYF. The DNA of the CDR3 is TGTGCCAGCAGTCCCCGCCCTCTAGCGGGAGGCCCCTACGAGCAGTACTTC.

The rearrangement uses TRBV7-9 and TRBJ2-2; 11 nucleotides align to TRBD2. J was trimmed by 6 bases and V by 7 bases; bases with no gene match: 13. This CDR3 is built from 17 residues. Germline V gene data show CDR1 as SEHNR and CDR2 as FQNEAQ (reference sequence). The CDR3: CASTKLRSSGRSGELFF. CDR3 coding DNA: TGTGCCAGCACCAAACTTCGGTCTAGCGGGAGGTCCGGGGAGCTGTTTTTT.

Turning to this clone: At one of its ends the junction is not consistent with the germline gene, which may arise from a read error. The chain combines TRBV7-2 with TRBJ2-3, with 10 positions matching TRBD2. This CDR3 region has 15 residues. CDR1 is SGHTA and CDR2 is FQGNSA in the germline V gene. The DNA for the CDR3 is TGTGCCAGCAGCCTAGCGGGAGCGACAACAGATACGCAGTATTTT. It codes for CASSLAGATTDTQYF.

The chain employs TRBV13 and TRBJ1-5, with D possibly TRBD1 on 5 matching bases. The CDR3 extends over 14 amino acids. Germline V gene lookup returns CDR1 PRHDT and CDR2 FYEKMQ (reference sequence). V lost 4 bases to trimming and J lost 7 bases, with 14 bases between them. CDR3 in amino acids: CASSSRQSGQPQHF. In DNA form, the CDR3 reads TGTGCCAGCAGCTCGAGACAGAGTGGGCAGCCCCAGCATTTT.